Listed here are 20 T cell receptor beta chains from one sample, sequenced in a study of T cell responses to AZD1222 COVID-19 vaccine. Only in-frame clones appear in the TCRdb table, and some are missing; sequencing was by immunoSEQ multiplex PCR. Among about 130,000 clones listed, about 91% were seen once. The sequencing here drew on peripheral blood, taken on day 0 of AZD1222 vaccination. Receptor source: an adult in good health.

The chain joins TRBV11-2 to TRBJ1-3; D is perhaps TRBD1 (5 bases). V gave up 4 bases and J gave up 0 bases, with 10 bases separating them. The germline V gene has CDR1 SGHAT and CDR2 FQNNGV. The CDR3 extends over 15 amino acids. The CDR3 DNA reads TGTGCCAGCAGCTCCCAGGGATTCTCTGGAAACACCATATATTTT. This encodes CASSSQGFSGNTIYF. The full variable domain, rest sourced from reference TRBV11-2 and TRBJ1-3, is EAGVAQSPRYKIIEKRQSVAFWCNPISGHATLYWYQQILGQGPKLLIQFQNNGVVDDSQLPKDRFSAERLKGVDSTLKIQPAKLEDSAVYLCASSSQGFSGNTIYFGEGSWLTVV.

The chain is built from TRBV5-1 and TRBJ2-7, with 9 nucleotides matching TRBD1. Germline V gives CDR1 SGHRS, CDR2 YFSETQ. V shed 4 bases, J shed 5 bases, and the junction held 10 bases outside the gene matches. CDR3 size: 15 residues. CDR3 coding DNA: TGCGCCAGCAGCATGACAGGGGGACGCTTTAACGAGCAGTACTTC. It specifies CASSMTGGRFNEQYF.

A note on this clone: Other DNA sequences of this sample code for an identical CDR3. J is TRBJ1-3 and V is TRBV12-3 or TRBV12-4, with D unresolved. This CDR3 region has 12 residues. The ends were cut back, 3 bases at V and 4 bases at J, with 4 bases in the middle. CDR3 bases: TGTGCCAGCAGTTTTCTAGGAAACACCATATATTTT. Translated, it gives CASSFLGNTIYF.

V and J are TRBV6-1 and TRBJ1-2, with D unresolved. The CDR3 has 13 residues. CDR1 is MNHNS and CDR2 is SASEGT in the germline V gene. With 0 bases removed from V and 0 bases from J, the gap between germline ends came to 2 bases. The CDR3 bases are TGTGCCAGCAGTGAAGCTGCTAACTATGGCTACACCTTC. It translates to CASSEAANYGYTF.

The sample holds one count of this clone. The chain joins TRBV7-2 to TRBJ1-5; D gene ambiguous. This CDR3 region has 12 residues. V lost 5 bases and J 6 bases, leaving 8 bases between the germline ends. Germline assignment: CDR1 SGHTA and CDR2 FQGNSA. For the CDR3, the DNA is TGTGCCAGCAGCACCGAAAGTCAGCCCCAGCATTTT. Residues: CASSTESQPQHF.

CDR3 amino acids: CASTLRTANYGYTF. In DNA, the CDR3 is TGTGCCTCCACGCTCCGGACCGCTAACTATGGCTACACCTTC. This chain links TRBV2 with TRBJ1-2, with D uncertain. The CDR3 runs to 14 residues. Trimming cost V 11 bases and J 0 bases, with 16 bases left between them. Germline-derived CDR1 and CDR2 are SNHLY and FYNNEI.

Written as DNA, the CDR3 is TGTGCCAGCAGTTTTCGCTCCTATAATTCACCCCTCCACTTT. Protein: CASSFRSYNSPLHF. The J gene is TRBJ1-6, the V gene TRBV27; D call uncertain. Trimming removed 3 bases from V and 0 bases from J, with 3 bases in between. Per germline, CDR1 MNHEY and CDR2 SMNVEV (reference sequence). This CDR3 comprises 14 residues.

This clone appeared once. The rearrangement uses TRBV7-3 and TRBJ1-1; D is possibly TRBD1 (6 bases). Trimming stripped 7 bases from V and 3 bases from J, with 18 bases between. Per germline, CDR1 SGHTA and CDR2 FQGTGA. The CDR3 length is 15 residues. The CDR3 sequence is CASNNGPGAHTEAFF. The CDR3 DNA reads as TGTGCCAGCAACAATGGCCCAGGGGCACACACTGAAGCTTTCTTT. Complete variable domain (other parts from reference TRBV7-3 and TRBJ1-1): GAGVSQTPSNKVTEKGKYVELRCDPISGHTALYWYRQSLGQGPEFLIYFQGTGAADDSGLPNDRFFAVRPEGSVSTLKIQRTERGDSAVYLCASNNGPGAHTEAFFGQGTRLTVV.

The DNA for the CDR3 is TGCGCCAGCAGCTGGGACTCCCTCAATGGTTATGGCTACACCTTC. Translating it yields CASSWDSLNGYGYTF. The J gene is TRBJ1-2, the V gene TRBV5-1; possibly TRBD1 for D (5 bases). The germline V gene has CDR1 SGHRS and CDR2 YFSETQ. The CDR3 consists of 15 residues. Trimming pared 3 bases from V and 5 bases from J, leaving 17 bases between.

V is TRBV7-8 and J is TRBJ1-1; no reliable D call. The V gene's germline CDR1 is SGHVS and CDR2 FQNEAQ. CDR3 length: 12 amino acids. Trimming removed 3 bases from V and 7 bases from J, with 9 bases in between. Here the CDR3 reads CASSFRGLEAFF. The DNA for the CDR3 is TGTGCCAGCAGCTTTCGCGGGCTTGAAGCTTTCTTT. The full variable domain, its missing parts supplied by reference TRBV7-8 and TRBJ1-1, is GAGVSQSPRYKVAKRGQDVALRCDPISGHVSLFWYQQALGQGPEFLTYFQNEAQLDKSGLPSDRFFAERPEGSVSTLKIQRTQQEDSAVYLCASSFRGLEAFFGQGTRLTVV.

The V gene is TRBV6-5, the J gene TRBJ2-1; D possibly corresponds to TRBD1 (5 bases). V lost 4 bases to trimming and J lost 7 bases, with 17 bases between them. The CDR3 has 15 residues. In germline, CDR1 is MNHEY, CDR2 SVGAGI. The chain's CDR3 is CASSSPFRALNEQFF. Written as DNA, the CDR3 is TGTGCCAGCAGTTCCCCTTTCAGGGCACTGAATGAGCAGTTCTTC.

The rearrangement joins TRBV11-2 to TRBJ1-3; 7 bases align to TRBD1. This CDR3 contains 15 residues. J gave up 4 bases and V 4 bases, and 7 bases lay outside the gene matches. Germline CDR1 SGHAT, CDR2 FQNNGV. As DNA, the CDR3 is TGTGCCAGCAGCTCTCAACAGGGGCCCGGAAACACCATATATTTT. Translating gives CASSSQQGPGNTIYF.

This chain joins TRBV5-1 and TRBJ2-3, with D perhaps TRBD2 (6 bases). CDR1 is SGHRS and CDR2 is YFSETQ in the germline V gene. With 5 bases removed from V and 1 base from J, the gap between germline ends came to 11 bases. The CDR3 consists of 14 residues. The CDR3 nucleotides read TGCGCCAGCAGGTGGCTAGCGCGCACAGATACGCAGTATTTT. Translating gives CASRWLARTDTQYF. Looking up the rest from reference TRBV5-1 and TRBJ2-3 gives the full variable domain: KAGVTQTPRYLIKTRGQQVTLSCSPISGHRSVSWYQQTPGQGLQFLFEYFSETQRNKGNFPGRFSGRQFSNSRSEMNVSTLELGDSALYLCASRWLARTDTQYFGPGTRLTVL.

This clone appeared once. The CDR3 sequence is CASTQGEVGTDTQYF. CDR3 coding DNA: TGTGCCAGCACCCAGGGGGAAGTGGGCACAGATACGCAGTATTTT. This chain connects TRBV3-1 (or the pseudogene TRBV3-2) to TRBJ2-3; TRBD1 agrees at 7 bases. V was clipped by 7 bases and J by 1 base; unmatched bases: 8. CDR3 size: 15 residues. Germline V gives CDR1 LGHDT, CDR2 YNNKEL (reference sequence).

The chain links TRBV6-5 to TRBJ2-3; 15 nucleotides match TRBD2. The CDR3 is 15 residues long. Germline V gene lookup returns CDR1 MNHEY and CDR2 SVGAGI. With 6 bases clipped from V and 6 bases from J, the junction kept 4 bases outside the gene matches. The chain's CDR3 is CASSSGLAGGDTQYF. The CDR3 DNA is TGTGCCAGCAGCTCCGGACTAGCGGGGGGGGATACGCAGTATTTT.

The CDR3 sequence is CASNLGGRYNEQFF. CDR3 DNA: TGTGCCAGCAACCTCGGGGGGAGGTACAATGAGCAGTTCTTC. The chain combines TRBV6-5 with TRBJ2-1; 7 bases fit TRBD2. The germline V gene has CDR1 MNHEY and CDR2 SVGAGI. V shed 7 bases, J shed 4 bases, and the junction held 7 bases outside the gene matches. The CDR3 length is 14 residues.

This clone was seen only once. The chain combines TRBV18 with TRBJ1-2; no clear D gene. CDR1 is KGHSH, CDR2 LQKENI, per germline. The CDR3 runs to 13 residues. V was cut by 2 bases and J by 4 bases, with 8 bases left in between. The CDR3 DNA sequence: TGTGCCAGCTCACCAGGGGTTAGCTATGGCTACACCTTC. It translates to CASSPGVSYGYTF.

This clone was detected only once. V and J are TRBV7-6 and TRBJ2-2; D is unresolved. The CDR3 contains 11 residues. Trimming pared 6 bases from V and 8 bases from J, leaving 7 bases between. Germline V gene sequence: CDR1 SGHVS, CDR2 FNYEAQ. The CDR3 region is CASRGVGELFF. CDR3 nucleotides: TGTGCCAGCAGGGGCGTGGGGGAGCTGTTTTTT. Variable domain in full (rest from reference TRBV7-6 and TRBJ2-2): GAGVSQSPRYKVTKRGQDVALRCDPISGHVSLYWYRQALGQGPEFLTYFNYEAQQDKSGLPNDRFSAERPEGSISTLTIQRTEQRDSAMYRCASRGVGELFFGEGSRLTVL.

The chain joins TRBV19 to TRBJ2-3; D is uncertain. V lost 6 bases, J lost 0 bases, and 7 bases lay in between. There are 13 residues in the CDR3. CDR1 is LNHDA and CDR2 is SQIVND in the germline V gene (reference sequence). CDR3 loop: CASRQASTDTQYF. The CDR3 DNA is TGTGCCAGTAGGCAGGCTAGCACAGATACGCAGTATTTT.

J is TRBJ2-7 and V is TRBV7-8; D is possibly TRBD2 (6 bases). The CDR3 has 17 residues. Trimming took off 6 bases at V and 0 bases at J, with 21 bases between the two ends. Germline V gene sequence: CDR1 SGHVS, CDR2 FQNEAQ. CDR3 bases: TGTGCCAGCAGGCGGGCGAGGCTGGGACTGAGCTCCTACGAGCAGTACTTC. Encoded protein: CASRRARLGLSSYEQYF.